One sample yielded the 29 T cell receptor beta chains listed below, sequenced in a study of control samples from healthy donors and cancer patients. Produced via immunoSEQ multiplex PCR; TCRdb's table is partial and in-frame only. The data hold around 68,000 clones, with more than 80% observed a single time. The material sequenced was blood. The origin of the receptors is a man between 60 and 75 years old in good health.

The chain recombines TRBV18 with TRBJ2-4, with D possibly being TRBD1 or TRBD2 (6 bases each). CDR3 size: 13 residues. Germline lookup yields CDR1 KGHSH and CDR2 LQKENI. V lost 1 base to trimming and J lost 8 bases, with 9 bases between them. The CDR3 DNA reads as TGTGCCAGCTCACCACACAGGGAGGACATTCAGTACTTC. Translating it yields CASSPHREDIQYF.

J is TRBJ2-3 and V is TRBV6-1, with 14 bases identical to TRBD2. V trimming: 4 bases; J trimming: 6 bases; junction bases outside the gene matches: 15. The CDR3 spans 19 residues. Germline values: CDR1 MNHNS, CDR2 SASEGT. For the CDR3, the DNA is TGTGCCAGCAGTGTCCCCCCCGGGACTAGCGGGGGCCCACCGGATACGCAGTATTTT. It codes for CASSVPPGTSGGPPDTQYF.

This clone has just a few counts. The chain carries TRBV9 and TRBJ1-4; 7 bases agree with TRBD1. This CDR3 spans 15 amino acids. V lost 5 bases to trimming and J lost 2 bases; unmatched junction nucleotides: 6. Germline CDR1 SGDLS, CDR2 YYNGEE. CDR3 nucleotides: TGTGCCAGCAGTTCACAGGGGAGGACTAATGAAAAACTGTTTTTT. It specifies CASSSQGRTNEKLFF.

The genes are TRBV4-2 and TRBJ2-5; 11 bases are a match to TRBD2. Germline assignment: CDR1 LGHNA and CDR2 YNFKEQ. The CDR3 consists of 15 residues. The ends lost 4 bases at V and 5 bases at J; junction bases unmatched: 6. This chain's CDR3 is CASSPTSGNGETQYF. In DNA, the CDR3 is TGTGCCAGCAGCCCGACTAGCGGGAACGGGGAGACCCAGTACTTC.

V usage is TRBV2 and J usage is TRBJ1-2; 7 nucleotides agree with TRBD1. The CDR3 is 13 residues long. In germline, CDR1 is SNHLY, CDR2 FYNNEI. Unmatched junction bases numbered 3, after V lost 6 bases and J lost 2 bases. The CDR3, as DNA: TGTGCCAGCAGCCCGGACAGGAACTATGGCTACACCTTC. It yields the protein CASSPDRNYGYTF. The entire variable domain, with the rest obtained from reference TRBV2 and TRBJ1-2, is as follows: EPEVTQTPSHQVTQMGQEVILRCVPISNHLYFYWYRQILGQKVEFLVSFYNNEISEKSEIFDDQFSVERPDGSNFTLKIRSTKLEDSAMYFCASSPDRNYGYTFGSGTRLTVV.

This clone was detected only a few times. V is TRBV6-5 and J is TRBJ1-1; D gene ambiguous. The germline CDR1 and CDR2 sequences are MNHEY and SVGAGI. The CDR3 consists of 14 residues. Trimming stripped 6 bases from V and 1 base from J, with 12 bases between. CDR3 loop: CASSEVGANTEAFF. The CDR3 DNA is TGTGCCAGCAGCGAGGTTGGAGCGAACACTGAAGCTTTCTTT.

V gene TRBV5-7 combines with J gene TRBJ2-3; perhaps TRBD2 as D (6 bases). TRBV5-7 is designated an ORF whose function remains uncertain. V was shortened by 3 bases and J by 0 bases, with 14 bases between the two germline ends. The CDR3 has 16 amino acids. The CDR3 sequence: CASSWGVDTSTDTQYF. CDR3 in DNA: TGTGCCAGCAGCTGGGGGGTGGACACTAGCACAGATACGCAGTATTTT.

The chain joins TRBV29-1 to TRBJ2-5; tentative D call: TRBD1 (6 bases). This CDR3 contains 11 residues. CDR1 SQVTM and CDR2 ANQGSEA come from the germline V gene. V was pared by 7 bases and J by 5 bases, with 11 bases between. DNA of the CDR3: TGCAGCGGCGAGGGGGTGGAGACCCAGTACTTC. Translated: CSGEGVETQYF.

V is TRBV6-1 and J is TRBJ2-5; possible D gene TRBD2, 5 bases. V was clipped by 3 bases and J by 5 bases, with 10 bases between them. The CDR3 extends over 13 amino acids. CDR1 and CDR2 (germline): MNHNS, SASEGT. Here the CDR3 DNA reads TGTGCCAGCAGTGACCGGGAAGGGGAGACCCAGTACTTC. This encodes CASSDREGETQYF.

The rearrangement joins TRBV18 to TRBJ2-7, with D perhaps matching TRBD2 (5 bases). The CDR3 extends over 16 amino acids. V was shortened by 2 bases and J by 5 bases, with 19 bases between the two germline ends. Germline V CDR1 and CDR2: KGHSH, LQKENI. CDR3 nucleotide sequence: TGTGCCAGCTCACCAATTGGGGAGTCTCTCACCAACGAGCAGTACTTC. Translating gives CASSPIGESLTNEQYF. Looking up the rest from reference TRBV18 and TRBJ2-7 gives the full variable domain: NAGVMQNPRHLVRRRGQEARLRCSPMKGHSHVYWYRQLPEEGLKFMVYLQKENIIDESGMPKERFSAEFPKEGPSILRIQQVVRGDSAAYFCASSPIGESLTNEQYFGPGTRLTVT.

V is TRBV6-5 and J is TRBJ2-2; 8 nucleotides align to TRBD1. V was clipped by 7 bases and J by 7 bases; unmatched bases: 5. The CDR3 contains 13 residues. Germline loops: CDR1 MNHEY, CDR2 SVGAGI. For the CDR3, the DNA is TGTGCCAGCAAGAACAGGGGGAACGGGGAGCTGTTTTTT. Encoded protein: CASKNRGNGELFF.

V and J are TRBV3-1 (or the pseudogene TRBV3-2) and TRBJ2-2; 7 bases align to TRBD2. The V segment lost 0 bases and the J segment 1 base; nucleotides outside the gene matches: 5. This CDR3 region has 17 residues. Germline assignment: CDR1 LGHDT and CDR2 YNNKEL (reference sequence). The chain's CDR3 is CASSQESLAGNTGELFF. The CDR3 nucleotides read TGTGCCAGCAGCCAAGAAAGTTTAGCGGGGAACACCGGGGAGCTGTTTTTT.

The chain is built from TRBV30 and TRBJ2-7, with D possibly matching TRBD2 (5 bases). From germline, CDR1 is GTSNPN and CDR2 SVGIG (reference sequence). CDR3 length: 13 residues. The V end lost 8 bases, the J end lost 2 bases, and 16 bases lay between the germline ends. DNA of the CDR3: TGTGCCGCCAGTACCGGAGGTCCCTACGAGCAGTACTTC. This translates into CAASTGGPYEQYF.

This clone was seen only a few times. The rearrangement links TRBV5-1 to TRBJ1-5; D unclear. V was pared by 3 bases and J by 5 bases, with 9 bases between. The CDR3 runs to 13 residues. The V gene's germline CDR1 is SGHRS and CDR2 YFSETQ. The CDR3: CASSSGPDQPQHF. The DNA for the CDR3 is TGCGCCAGCAGCTCTGGACCAGATCAGCCCCAGCATTTT. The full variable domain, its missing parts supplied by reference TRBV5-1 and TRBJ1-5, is KAGVTQTPRYLIKTRGQQVTLSCSPISGHRSVSWYQQTPGQGLQFLFEYFSETQRNKGNFPGRFSGRQFSNSRSEMNVSTLELGDSALYLCASSSGPDQPQHFGDGTRLSIL.

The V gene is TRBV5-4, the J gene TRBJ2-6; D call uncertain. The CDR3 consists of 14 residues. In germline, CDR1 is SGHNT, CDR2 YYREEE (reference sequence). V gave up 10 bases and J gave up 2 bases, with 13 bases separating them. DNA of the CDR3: TGTGCCGCCAATATGAACACTGGGGCCAACGTCCTGACTTTC. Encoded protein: CAANMNTGANVLTF.

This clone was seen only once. CDR3 loop: CASSLQGWELFF. CDR3 coding DNA: TGTGCCAGCAGTTTACAGGGCTGGGAGCTGTTTTTT. The V call is TRBV12-3 or TRBV12-4, the J call TRBJ2-2, with D perhaps matching TRBD1 (5 bases). Deletions cut 2 bases from V and 9 bases from J, with 7 bases between. The CDR3 length is 12 residues.

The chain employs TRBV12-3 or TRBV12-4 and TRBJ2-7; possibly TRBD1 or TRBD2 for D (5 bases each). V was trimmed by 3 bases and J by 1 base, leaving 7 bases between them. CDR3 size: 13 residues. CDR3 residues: CASSLGPSYEQYF. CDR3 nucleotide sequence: TGTGCCAGCAGTTTGGGACCGTCCTACGAGCAGTACTTC.

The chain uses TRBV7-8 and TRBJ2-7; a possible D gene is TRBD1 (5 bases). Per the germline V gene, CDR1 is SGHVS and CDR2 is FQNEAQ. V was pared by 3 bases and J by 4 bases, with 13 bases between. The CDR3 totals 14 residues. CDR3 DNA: TGTGCCAGCAGCTTGGGGCAGCCCTGGTACGAGCAGTACTTC. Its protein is CASSLGQPWYEQYF.

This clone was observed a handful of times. The CDR3 sequence: CASSRKGPGLAGGHYEQYF. The CDR3 nucleotides read TGTGCCAGCAGCCGAAAAGGGCCGGGACTAGCGGGAGGGCATTACGAGCAGTACTTC. The chain combines TRBV3-1 (or the pseudogene TRBV3-2) with TRBJ2-7, with 16 bases fitting TRBD2. Germline CDR1 LGHDT, CDR2 YNNKEL (reference sequence). The CDR3 spans 19 residues. J gave up 4 bases and V 4 bases, and 13 bases lay outside the gene matches.

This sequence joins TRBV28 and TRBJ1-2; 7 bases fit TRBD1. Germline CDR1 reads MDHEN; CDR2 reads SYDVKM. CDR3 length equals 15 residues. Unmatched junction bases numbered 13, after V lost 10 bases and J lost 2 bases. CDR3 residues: CATTGAFFQNYGYTF. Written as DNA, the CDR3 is TGTGCCACCACAGGGGCTTTCTTTCAAAACTATGGCTACACCTTC.

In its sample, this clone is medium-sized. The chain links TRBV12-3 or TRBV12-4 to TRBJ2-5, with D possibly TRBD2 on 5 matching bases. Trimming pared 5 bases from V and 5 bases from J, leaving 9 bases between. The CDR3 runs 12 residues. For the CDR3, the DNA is TGTGCCAGCAGTGACCCGGGGGAGACCCAGTACTTC. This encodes CASSDPGETQYF.

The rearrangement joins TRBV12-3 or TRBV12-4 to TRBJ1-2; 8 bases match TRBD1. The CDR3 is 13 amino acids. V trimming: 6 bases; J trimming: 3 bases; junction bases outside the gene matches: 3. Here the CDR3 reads CASSKGQDYGYTF. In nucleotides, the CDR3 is TGTGCCAGCAGCAAGGGACAGGACTATGGCTACACCTTC.

The CDR3 coding sequence is TGTGCCAGCAGTTACTCGAGGGGCTCGGACACTGAAGCTTTCTTT. Translating gives CASSYSRGSDTEAFF. J is TRBJ1-1 and V is TRBV6-6, with TRBD1 as a possible D gene (5 bases). Germline CDR1 MNHNY, CDR2 SVGAGI (reference sequence). The CDR3 consists of 15 residues. V was cut by 0 bases and J by 3 bases, with 11 bases left in between.

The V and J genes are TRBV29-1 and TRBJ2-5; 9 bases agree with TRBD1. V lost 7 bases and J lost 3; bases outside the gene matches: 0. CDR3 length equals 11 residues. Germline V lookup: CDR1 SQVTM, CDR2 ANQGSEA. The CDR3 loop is CSGQGEETQYF. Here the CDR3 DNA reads TGCAGCGGACAGGGGGAAGAGACCCAGTACTTC.

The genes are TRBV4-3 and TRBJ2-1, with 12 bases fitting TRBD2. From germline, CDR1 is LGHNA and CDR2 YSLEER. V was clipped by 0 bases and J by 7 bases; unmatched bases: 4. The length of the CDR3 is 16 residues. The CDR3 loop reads CASSQDYLAGGNEQFF. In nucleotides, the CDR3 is TGCGCCAGCAGCCAAGATTATCTAGCGGGAGGGAATGAGCAGTTCTTC.

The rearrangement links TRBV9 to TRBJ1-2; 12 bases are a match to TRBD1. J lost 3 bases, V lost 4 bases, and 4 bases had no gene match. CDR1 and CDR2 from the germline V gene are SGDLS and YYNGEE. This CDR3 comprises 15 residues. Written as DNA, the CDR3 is TGTGCCAGCAGCCTGGGACAGGGGGCATACTATGGCTACACCTTC. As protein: CASSLGQGAYYGYTF.

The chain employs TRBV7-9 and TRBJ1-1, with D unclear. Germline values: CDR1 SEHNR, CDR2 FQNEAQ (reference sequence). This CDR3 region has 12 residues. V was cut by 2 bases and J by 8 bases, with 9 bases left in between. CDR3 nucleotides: TGTGCCAGCAGCTTACGCCCCACAGAAGCTTTCTTT. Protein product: CASSLRPTEAFF.

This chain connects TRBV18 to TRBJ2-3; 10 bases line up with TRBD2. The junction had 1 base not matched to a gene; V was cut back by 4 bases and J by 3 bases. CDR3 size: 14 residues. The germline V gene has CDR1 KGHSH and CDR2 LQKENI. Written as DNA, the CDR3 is TGTGCCAGCTCACAGACTAGCGGGACAGATACGCAGTATTTT. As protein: CASSQTSGTDTQYF.

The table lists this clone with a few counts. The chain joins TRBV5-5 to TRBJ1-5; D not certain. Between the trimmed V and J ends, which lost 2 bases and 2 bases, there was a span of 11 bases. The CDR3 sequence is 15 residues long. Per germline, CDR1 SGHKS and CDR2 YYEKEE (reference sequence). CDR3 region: CASSFLGMGNQPQHF. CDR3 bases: TGTGCCAGCAGCTTCCTGGGTATGGGCAATCAGCCCCAGCATTTT. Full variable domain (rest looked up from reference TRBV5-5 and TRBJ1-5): DAGVTQSPTHLIKTRGQQVTLRCSPISGHKSVSWYQQVLGQGPQFIFQYYEKEERGRGNFPDRFSARQFPNYSSELNVNALLLGDSALYLCASSFLGMGNQPQHFGDGTRLSIL.